This TCR beta chain originates from a study of CD8+ T cells in alopecia areata. Study results and limitations: Patients displayed less clarity in TCR sharing than mice, a finding possibly related to HLA. Across lesional scalp, and particularly alopecia totalis/universalis, clonality surpassed that of normal scalp.

As the sequencing template, cDNA was produced by extracting RNA and reverse transcribing it. TCRdb's copy holds only in-frame clones and misses some; the assay was immunoSEQ multiplex PCR. The sample holds approximately 89,000 clones, roughly 51% seen once. Those with alopecia areata gave lesional scalp punch biopsies and peripheral blood. This CDR3 region has 14 residues. Germline assignment: CDR1 SQVTM and CDR2 ANQGSEA. Trimming cost V 1 base and J 7 bases, with 14 bases left between them. Concerning this clone: Antigen unknown.

V is TRBV29-1 and J is TRBJ2-1; possible D gene TRBD1, 6 bases. The specimen was NKG2D-high CD8+ T cells sorted from blood. This clonotype originated in a human donor with alopecia areata. The CDR3 DNA reads as TGCAGCGTTGAAGGAGAGAAGGGGGAGAATGAGCAGTTCTTC. Protein: CSVEGEKGENEQFF.